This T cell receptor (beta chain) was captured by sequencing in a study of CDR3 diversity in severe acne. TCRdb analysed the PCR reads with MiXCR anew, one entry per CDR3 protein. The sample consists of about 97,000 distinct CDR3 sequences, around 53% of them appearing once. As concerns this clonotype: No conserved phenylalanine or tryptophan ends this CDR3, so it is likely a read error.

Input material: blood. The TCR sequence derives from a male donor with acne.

The CDR3 region is CSVDSGGTYSYTL. As DNA, the CDR3 is TGCAGCGTTGACTCTGGGGGCACCTATAGCTACACCCTC. The gene calls are TRBV29-1 and TRBJ1-2, with D perhaps matching TRBD1 (6 bases). This CDR3 comprises 13 residues. Germline assignment: CDR1 SQVTM and CDR2 ANQGSEA.